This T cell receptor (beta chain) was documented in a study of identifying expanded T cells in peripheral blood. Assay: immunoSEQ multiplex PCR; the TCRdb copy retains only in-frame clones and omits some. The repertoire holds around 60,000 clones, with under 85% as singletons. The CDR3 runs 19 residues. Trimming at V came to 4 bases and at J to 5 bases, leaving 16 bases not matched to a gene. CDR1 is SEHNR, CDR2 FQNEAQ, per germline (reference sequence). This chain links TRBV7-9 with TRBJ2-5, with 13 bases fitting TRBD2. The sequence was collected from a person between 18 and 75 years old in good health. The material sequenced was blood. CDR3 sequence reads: CASSSLAGLAGYVLETQYF. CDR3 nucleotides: TGTGCCAGCAGCTCCCTAGCGGGACTAGCGGGGTATGTTCTGGAGACCCAGTACTTC. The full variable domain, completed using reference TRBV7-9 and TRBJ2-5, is DTGVSQNPRHKITKRGQNVTFRCDPISEHNRLYWYRQTLGQGPEFLTYFQNEAQLEKSRLLSDRFSAERPKGSFSTLEIQRTEQGDSAMYLCASSSLAGLAGYVLETQYFGPGTRLLVL.